What follows describes a single T cell receptor beta chain. What it binds is not known. Profiled with immunoSEQ multiplex PCR; TCRdb holds only in-frame clones, not every one. The table lists about 28,000 clones, under 85% of them singletons. The sample belongs to a study of vaccination effects on CD4 cells after COVID-19. Study as a whole: Either the BNT162b2 or mRNA-1273 vaccine was given to participants in two doses.

With the ViraFEST assay, the study expanded antigen-specific CD4+ T cells using viral peptide pools, then sequenced them. Cells that had been cultured for 10 days were the source of isolated CD4+ T cells. According to the study, vaccine recipients showed no prior SARS-CoV-2 infection and negative nucleocapsid antibodies. After under 2.5 million PBMC were placed in each well, they were cultured with approximately 10 IU/ml IL-2 and about 10 ug/ml peptides. At days 3 and 7, half of the medium was exchanged for IL-2 medium. Germline values: CDR1 KGHSH, CDR2 LQKENI. There are 15 residues in the CDR3. V shed 3 bases and J shed 7 bases, with 19 bases lying between them. Study-wide points: Substantial clonal contraction characterized both infection- and vaccine-induced clones late after vaccination.

This chain links TRBV18 with TRBJ2-7; D is perhaps TRBD2 (7 bases). The sample was CD4+ T cells from PBMCs cultured with SARS-CoV-2 spike peptides, taken before COVID-19 vaccination. The sequence came from a human donor who received a COVID-19 vaccine. DNA for the CDR3: TGTGCCAGCTCACCTCGGAGGGGGGGGGTGCAAGAGCAGTACTTC. Amino acid sequence: CASSPRRGGVQEQYF.